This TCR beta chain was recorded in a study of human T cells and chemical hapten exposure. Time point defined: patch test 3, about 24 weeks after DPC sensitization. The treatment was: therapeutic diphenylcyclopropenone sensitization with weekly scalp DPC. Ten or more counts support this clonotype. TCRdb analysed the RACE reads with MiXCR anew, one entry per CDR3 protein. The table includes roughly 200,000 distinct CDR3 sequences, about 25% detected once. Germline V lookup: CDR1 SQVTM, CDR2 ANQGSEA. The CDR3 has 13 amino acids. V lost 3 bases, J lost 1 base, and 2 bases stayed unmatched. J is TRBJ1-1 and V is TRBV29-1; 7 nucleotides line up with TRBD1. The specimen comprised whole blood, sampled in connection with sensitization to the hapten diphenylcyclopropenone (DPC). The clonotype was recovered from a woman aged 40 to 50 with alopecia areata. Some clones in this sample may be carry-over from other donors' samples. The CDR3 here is CSVERTGNTEAFF. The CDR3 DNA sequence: TGCAGCGTTGAGCGGACAGGGAACACTGAAGCTTTCTTT.